Listed here are 14 T cell receptor beta chains from one sample, sequenced in a study of T cell repertoires in cytomegalovirus infection. TCRdb reprocessed the reads with MiXCR, giving one entry per CDR3 protein. Among a few hundred thousand distinct CDR3 sequences, about 32% were seen once, and the ten largest hold roughly 13%. Their antigens are not known. The starting material was cultured PBMCs, obtained from culture after CMV antigen stimulation. The source is a human donor in good health (CMV status not recorded). Some clones in this sample may be carry-over from other donors' samples.

The rearrangement uses TRBV28 and TRBJ2-5; perhaps TRBD1 as D (6 bases). V was trimmed by 5 bases and J by 2 bases, leaving 18 bases between them. The CDR3 runs to 16 residues. CDR1 and CDR2 from the germline V gene are MDHEN and SYDVKM. CDR3 in DNA: TGTGCCAGCAGTGGCCACAGGGTCCCCAATCAAGAGACCCAGTACTTC. Its protein product is CASSGHRVPNQETQYF.

This chain joins TRBV27 and TRBJ1-1, with a weak D call TRBD1 (6 bases). This CDR3 comprises 13 residues. Trimming stripped 6 bases from V and 1 base from J, with 9 bases between. Germline assignment: CDR1 MNHEY and CDR2 SMNVEV (reference sequence). The CDR3 nucleotides are TGTGCCAGCAGGACGACAGGGAACACTGAAGCTTTCTTT. It yields the protein CASRTTGNTEAFF.

The gene calls are TRBV12-3 or TRBV12-4 and TRBJ1-3; D unresolved. The CDR3 extends over 17 amino acids. V was shortened by 2 bases and J by 0 bases, with 14 bases between the two germline ends. DNA of the CDR3: TGTGCCAGCAGTTTAATTCGGACCCCAAGCTCTGGAAACACCATATATTTT. It yields the protein CASSLIRTPSSGNTIYF.

This clonotype appeared many times. The rearrangement joins TRBV7-2 to TRBJ2-7; TRBD2 matches 9 bases. V gave up 1 base and J gave up 0 bases; unmatched junction bases: 7. CDR1 is SGHTA and CDR2 is FQGNSA in the germline V gene. The CDR3 spans 17 residues. CDR3 residues: CASSLGASGTSSYEQYF. The CDR3, as DNA: TGTGCCAGCAGCTTAGGGGCTAGCGGGACGAGCTCCTACGAGCAGTACTTC.

This clonotype was recorded once. The V and J genes are TRBV6-2 or TRBV6-3 and TRBJ2-7; no firm D call. The ends were cut back, 0 bases at V and 0 bases at J, with 12 bases in the middle. The CDR3 length is 16 residues. Germline assignment: CDR1 MNHEY and CDR2 SVGEGT. CDR3 nucleotides: TGTGCCAGCAGTTACTCGGCCGGGTCCAGCTCCTACGAGCAGTACGTC. Translated: CASSYSAGSSSYEQYV.

The rearrangement joins TRBV3-1 to TRBJ2-1; no firm D call. The CDR3 is made up of 16 amino acids. Trimming removed 0 bases from V and 0 bases from J, with 9 bases in between. Germline CDR1 LGHDT, CDR2 YNNKEL (reference sequence). The CDR3 DNA sequence: TGTGCCAGCAGCCAAGAATCGAGGAGCTCCTACAATGAGCAGTTCTTC. This encodes CASSQESRSSYNEQFF.

The rearrangement joins TRBV7-2 to TRBJ2-1; the D gene is possibly TRBD2 (5 bases). V was trimmed by 0 bases and J by 8 bases, leaving 17 bases between them. The CDR3 length is 16 residues. Germline values: CDR1 SGHTA, CDR2 FQGNSA. The DNA for the CDR3 is TGTGCCAGCAGCTTAGCGCGGGCGGGTGGTTTGGATGAGCAGTTCTTC. It codes for CASSLARAGGLDEQFF.

This clonotype came up a few times. The chain employs TRBV28 and TRBJ1-2; D remains unclear. V was clipped by 2 bases and J by 0 bases, with 7 bases between them. CDR1 is MDHEN and CDR2 is SYDVKM in the germline V gene. CDR3 length: 14 amino acids. Here the CDR3 DNA reads TGTGCCAGCAGTTTAGGCAGAACTAACTATGGCTACACCTTC. It specifies CASSLGRTNYGYTF.

The chain couples TRBV11-3 to TRBJ1-6, with D unclear. Per germline, CDR1 SGHNT and CDR2 YENEEA. This CDR3 is built from 15 residues. V lost 4 bases, J lost 6 bases, and 13 bases lay in between. The CDR3 here is CASSYRGLSNSPLHF. CDR3 bases: TGTGCCAGCAGCTACCGAGGTTTGAGTAATTCACCCCTCCACTTT.

This clonotype appeared many times. This rearrangement joins TRBV5-1 to TRBJ2-1; 7 nucleotides agree with TRBD2. Losses at the gene ends were 2 bases for V and 4 bases for J; bases not matched to a gene: 9. CDR1 and CDR2 from the germline V gene are SGHRS and YFSETQ. There are 16 residues in the CDR3. The CDR3 loop is CASSFNEASGYNEQFF. DNA for the CDR3: TGCGCCAGCAGCTTTAACGAGGCTAGCGGATACAATGAGCAGTTCTTC. The full variable domain, in which reference TRBV5-1 and TRBJ2-1 provide the parts outside the CDR3, is KAGVTQTPRYLIKTRGQQVTLSCSPISGHRSVSWYQQTPGQGLQFLFEYFSETQRNKGNFPGRFSGRQFSNSRSEMNVSTLELGDSALYLCASSFNEASGYNEQFFGPGTRLTVL.

This clonotype has more than one count but fewer than ten. The rearrangement joins TRBV7-2 to TRBJ2-5; D not certain. The last part of the DNA fits TRBJ2-4 better; the J call may be wrong. This CDR3 spans 13 amino acids. Germline-derived CDR1 and CDR2 are SGHTA and FQGNSA. The CDR3 is CASSPAREDIQYF. The CDR3 region has the DNA TGTGCCAGCAGCCCCGCGCGCGAGGACATTCAGTACTTC.

The CDR3 loop is CASKTTLGTSGISSQADTQYF. The CDR3 DNA reads as TGTGCCAGCAAAACCACCCTCGGGACTAGCGGGATAAGCTCCCAGGCAGATACGCAGTATTTT. This chain links TRBV6-6 with TRBJ2-3; the match to TRBD2 covers 13 bases. Germline CDR1 and CDR2: MNHNY and SVGAGI (reference sequence). The CDR3 is 21 amino acids. The V gene end was trimmed by 7 bases and the J gene end by 4 bases; junction bases not matched to a gene: 23.

The table lists this clonotype with a few counts. The genes are TRBV20-1 and TRBJ2-7; 8 bases are a match to TRBD1. The CDR3 has 13 residues. The J segment lost 4 bases and the V segment lost 5 bases, leaving 7 bases of the junction unmatched. CDR1 and CDR2 from the germline V gene are DFQATT and SNEGSKA (reference sequence). The CDR3 nucleotides read TGCAGTGCTTGGTGGACAGGGAGTTACGAGCAGTACTTC. Its protein is CSAWWTGSYEQYF.

CDR3 amino acids: CASSYSGQNTGELFF. In nucleotides, the CDR3 is TGTGCCAGCAGTTACTCGGGGCAGAACACCGGGGAGCTGTTTTTT. The rearrangement uses TRBV6-2 or TRBV6-3 and TRBJ2-2; D is perhaps TRBD1 (5 bases). With 0 bases removed from V and 1 base from J, the gap between germline ends came to 6 bases. The CDR3 length is 15 residues. Germline V gene data show CDR1 as MNHEY and CDR2 as SVGEGT.